Following are 17 T cell receptor beta chains from one sample sequenced in a study of breast tumors, draining lymph nodes, adjacent tissues. From the multiplex PCR reads, TCRdb called clonotypes with MiXCR, one entry per CDR3 protein. The data contain roughly 100,000 distinct CDR3 sequences, about 31% of them seen just once; the ten biggest clones take up 4.5% to 7%. Breast cancer patients provided tissue from their axillary draining lymph nodes. Sequenced input: axillary lymph node tissue. The receptor source for this set is a female donor with breast cancer. Some clones in this sample may be carry-over from other donors' samples.

This clonotype appeared many times. This chain joins TRBV27 and TRBJ1-4; TRBD1 matches 7 bases. Unmatched junction bases numbered 9, after V lost 4 bases and J lost 7 bases. Germline values: CDR1 MNHEY, CDR2 SMNVEV (reference sequence). The CDR3 is 15 residues long. CDR3 nucleotides: TGTGCCAGCAGTTCTCAGACAGGGCTGGGTGAAAAACTGTTTTTT. Translating gives CASSSQTGLGEKLFF. The full variable domain, its missing parts supplied by reference TRBV27 and TRBJ1-4, is EAQVTQNPRYLITVTGKKLTVTCSQNMNHEYMSWYRQDPGLGLRQIYYSMNVEVTDKGDVPEGYKVSRKEKRNFPLILESPSPNQTSLYFCASSSQTGLGEKLFFGSGTQLSVL.

This clonotype was counted at least ten times. V and J are TRBV5-1 and TRBJ2-5; D remains ambiguous. Germline CDR1 SGHRS, CDR2 YFSETQ. CDR3 length: 15 residues. Trimming left V 5 bases short and J 2 bases short, with 16 bases between. The CDR3 sequence: CASSLRSSVQETQYF. The CDR3 DNA reads TGCGCCAGCAGTTTAAGGTCCAGTGTACAAGAGACCCAGTACTTC.

The V gene is TRBV20-1, the J gene TRBJ2-3; the D gene is possibly TRBD2 (5 bases). V was trimmed by 7 bases and J by 3 bases, leaving 17 bases between them. The CDR3 covers 14 residues. In germline, CDR1 is DFQATT, CDR2 SNEGSKA (reference sequence). DNA of the CDR3: TGCAGTGGAAACGTCCCGAGGGTGACAGATACGCAGTATTTT. Translation: CSGNVPRVTDTQYF.

This clonotype occurred many times. This chain joins TRBV12-5 and TRBJ2-2; D unclear. V was clipped by 1 base and J by 4 bases, with 4 bases between them. Germline loops: CDR1 LGHNT, CDR2 FRNRAP. The CDR3 sequence is 13 residues long. In DNA form, the CDR3 reads TGTGCTAGTGGTTTGGATCTCACCGGGGAGCTGTTTTTT. This translates into CASGLDLTGELFF.

The rearrangement links TRBV9 to TRBJ2-6; no definite D call. This CDR3 comprises 15 residues. The germline gives CDR1 SGDLS, CDR2 YYNGEE. Between the trimmed V and J ends, which lost 0 bases and 4 bases, there was a span of 8 bases. The chain's CDR3 is CASSVGRSGANVLTF. In DNA form, the CDR3 reads TGTGCCAGCAGCGTAGGACGTTCGGGGGCCAACGTCCTGACTTTC. The complete variable domain, with remaining parts taken from reference TRBV9 and TRBJ2-6, reads DSGVTQTPKHLITATGQRVTLRCSPRSGDLSVYWYQQSLDQGLQFLIQYYNGEERAKGNILERFSAQQFPDLHSELNLSSLELGDSALYFCASSVGRSGANVLTFGAGSRLTVL.

This clonotype has a count of ten or more. V gene TRBV10-2 combines with J gene TRBJ2-1; weak D call: TRBD2 (7 bases). CDR1 is WSHSY, CDR2 SAAADI, per germline. The V gene lost 0 bases and the J gene lost 9 bases, with 21 bases spanning the gap. This CDR3 is 17 amino acids long. The CDR3 DNA follows: TGCGCCAGCAGTGAGTCGAATAGGGGGGGGAGTTCGCGTGAGCAGTTCTTC. It specifies CASSESNRGGSSREQFF.

This clonotype has a count of ten or more. The rearrangement links TRBV20-1 to TRBJ2-5; D is perhaps TRBD1 or TRBD2 (6 bases each). V was clipped by 1 base and J by 0 bases, with 15 bases between them. Germline CDR1 reads DFQATT; CDR2 reads SNEGSKA (reference sequence). The CDR3 has 16 residues. CDR3 in DNA: TGCAGTGCTAGAGCGATCGGGGGCGAGGACCAAGAGACCCAGTACTTC. This translates into CSARAIGGEDQETQYF.

This clonotype was observed many times. The J gene is TRBJ2-5, the V gene TRBV20-1, with TRBD2 matching 11 bases. With V trimmed by 5 bases and J by 5 bases, 10 bases remained unmatched. Germline-derived CDR1 and CDR2 are DFQATT and SNEGSKA (reference sequence). CDR3 size: 15 residues. This CDR3 is CSALLAGGIRETQYF. DNA of the CDR3: TGCAGTGCTCTGCTAGCGGGGGGTATAAGGGAGACCCAGTACTTC.

This clonotype was counted ten times or more. The chain recombines TRBV6-4 with TRBJ2-2, with 11 bases fitting TRBD1. Trimming at V came to 2 bases and at J to 4 bases, leaving 3 bases not matched to a gene. This CDR3 region has 16 residues. Germline lookup yields CDR1 MRHNA and CDR2 SNTAGT. CDR3 residues: CASSDPGQGVTGELFF. The CDR3 DNA follows: TGTGCCAGCAGTGACCCGGGACAGGGGGTCACCGGGGAGCTGTTTTTT.

There are many counts of this clonotype. The V call is TRBV19, the J call TRBJ2-7, with D possibly being TRBD2 (6 bases). Per the germline V gene, CDR1 is LNHDA and CDR2 is SQIVND (reference sequence). V was cut by 2 bases and J by 4 bases, with 12 bases left in between. This CDR3 spans 14 amino acids. The CDR3 nucleotides read TGTGCCAGTAGTATATCTGGGACTTCGTACGAGCAGTACTTC. This translates into CASSISGTSYEQYF.

This clonotype was found a few times. This may stem from a read error, because a much larger clone lies one nucleotide away. The DNA for the CDR3 is TGTGCCAGCAGTTTCGGACTAGCGGGTACTGAGACCCAGTACTTC. It translates to CASSFGLAGTETQYF. The chain couples TRBV12-3 or TRBV12-4 to TRBJ2-5, with 11 nucleotides matching TRBD2. CDR3 length equals 15 residues. The junction had 5 bases not matched to a gene; V was cut back by 3 bases and J by 5 bases.

This clonotype was recorded many times. This chain joins TRBV12-3 or TRBV12-4 and TRBJ2-3; 7 bases fit TRBD1. The CDR3 has 13 residues. The trim removed 6 bases at V and 3 bases at J, leaving 3 bases unmatched. CDR3 sequence (DNA): TGTGCCAGCAGAACACAGGGGACAGATACGCAGTATTTT. Protein: CASRTQGTDTQYF.

This clonotype was detected a few times. This rearrangement joins TRBV6-2 or TRBV6-3 to TRBJ2-3, with 7 nucleotides matching TRBD2. Unmatched junction bases numbered 10, after V lost 5 bases and J lost 2 bases. Looked up from germline, CDR1 is MNHEY and CDR2 is SVGEGT. This CDR3 has 16 residues. The CDR3 DNA follows: TGTGCCAGCAGTCACGGACTAGTTCGCTTCACAGATACGCAGTATTTT. Protein product: CASSHGLVRFTDTQYF.

This clonotype showed up many times. J is TRBJ2-5 and V is TRBV20-1; weak D call: TRBD2 (6 bases). This CDR3 comprises 14 residues. Trimming removed 5 bases at V and 0 bases at J, with 13 bases between. Germline CDR1 reads DFQATT; CDR2 reads SNEGSKA (reference sequence). The CDR3 loop is CSAGASEYQETQYF. The CDR3 bases are TGCAGTGCTGGGGCTAGCGAATACCAAGAGACCCAGTACTTC.

V usage is TRBV4-2 and J usage is TRBJ1-4; D is unclear. CDR1 and CDR2 (germline): LGHNA, YNFKEQ. The CDR3 extends over 17 amino acids. V was pared by 1 base and J by 8 bases, with 20 bases between. The CDR3: CASSQGVGRGEVEKLFF. In DNA form, the CDR3 reads TGTGCCAGCAGCCAAGGGGTTGGTCGCGGGGAGGTAGAAAAACTGTTTTTT.

This clonotype came up many times. The chain has TRBV4-1 and TRBJ2-5; the D gene is possibly TRBD2 (7 bases). There are 16 residues in the CDR3. The germline V gene has CDR1 MGHRA and CDR2 YSYEKL. V was shortened by 1 base and J by 4 bases, with 16 bases between the two germline ends. CDR3 in DNA: TGCGCCAGCAGCCAAGCGGGGAGGGGGTTAGCAGAGACCCAGTACTTC. Its protein is CASSQAGRGLAETQYF.

This clonotype was found many times. The V gene is TRBV7-6, the J gene TRBJ2-7; 8 positions match TRBD1. This CDR3 contains 16 residues. V dropped 5 bases and J dropped 4; count of bases not matched to a gene: 13. The germline V gene has CDR1 SGHVS and CDR2 FNYEAQ. CDR3 residues: CASSQGQALGGYEQYF. The CDR3 DNA is TGTGCCAGCAGCCAGGGACAGGCTCTAGGAGGATACGAGCAGTACTTC.